This T cell receptor (beta chain) was sequenced during a study of T cells in lung cancer brain metastases. The CDR3 loop spans 13 amino acids. Germline CDR1 and CDR2: MDHEN and SYDVKM. V shed 7 bases and J shed 9 bases, with 18 bases lying between them. Profiling relied on immunoSEQ multiplex PCR, and the TCRdb table lists in-frame clones only, not all of them. In the table there are about 3,500 clones, 85% to 90% of which are singletons. This sequence joins TRBV28 and TRBJ1-2; perhaps TRBD1 as D (5 bases). The clonotype was recovered from a woman between 45 and 60 years old with non-small cell lung cancer. Sequenced material: tumor tissue from the primary lung tumor. CDR3: CASTTPFGGRYTF. CDR3 bases: TGTGCCAGCACCACGCCTTTCGGGGGACGCTACACCTTC.